A single sample gave rise to the 28 T cell receptor beta chains below, sequenced in a study of metastatic and nonmetastatic thyroid tumors. Every patient was untreated before thyroid surgery. TCRdb re-called the PCR reads via MiXCR. The table has just over 20,000 clones, around 33% seen once. The sequenced sample was tumor tissue. The receptors stem from a female donor with papillary thyroid cancer or a benign thyroid nodule (not recorded which). Some clones in this sample may be carry-over from other donors' samples.

V is TRBV24-1 and J is TRBJ2-2; D perhaps matches TRBD2 (7 bases). The CDR3 has 15 residues. Deletions cut 4 bases from V and 6 bases from J, with 14 bases between. The V gene's germline CDR1 is KGHDR and CDR2 SFDVKD. CDR3 residues: CATSESLGGPGELFF. The DNA for the CDR3 is TGTGCCACCAGTGAATCCTTGGGGGGGCCCGGGGAGCTGTTTTTT.

With respect to this clone: The CDR3 carries no conserved terminal phenylalanine or tryptophan, so it likely arises from a read error. The chain combines TRBV6-2 or TRBV6-3 with TRBJ1-5; weak D call: TRBD1 (6 bases). V was clipped by 5 bases and J by 7 bases, with 18 bases between them. Germline-derived CDR1 and CDR2 are MNHEY and SVGEGT. There are 15 residues in the CDR3. CDR3 DNA: TGTGCCAGCAGTCCCGAACAGGGACGGGGGCAGCCCCAGCATGTT. The encoded protein is CASSPEQGRGQPQHV.

This clone was recorded a few times. The rearrangement links TRBV12-3 or TRBV12-4 to TRBJ1-2; D is undetermined. The CDR3 consists of 13 residues. Trimming took off 4 bases at V and 4 bases at J, with 10 bases between the two ends. DNA for the CDR3: TGTGCCAGCAGTTCCGGACCGACCTATGGCTACACCTTC. It is translated as CASSSGPTYGYTF.

This clone has a handful of counts. This chain joins TRBV27 and TRBJ2-3; D call uncertain. Trimming removed 5 bases from V and 0 bases from J, with 6 bases in between. CDR1 MNHEY and CDR2 SMNVEV come from the germline V gene (reference sequence). There are 13 residues in the CDR3. The CDR3 sequence: CASSPQSTDTQYF. CDR3 sequence (DNA): TGTGCCAGCAGTCCCCAGAGCACAGATACGCAGTATTTT.

J is TRBJ2-7 and V is TRBV11-2; no firm D call. Germline CDR1 reads SGHAT; CDR2 reads FQNNGV. This CDR3 is built from 14 residues. Trimming pared 2 bases from V and 2 bases from J, leaving 10 bases between. The CDR3 loop is CASSLTDVAYEQYF. CDR3 DNA sequence: TGTGCCAGCAGCTTAACGGACGTAGCCTACGAGCAGTACTTC.

This clone showed up just a few times. The rearrangement links TRBV11-2 to TRBJ2-2, with 9 nucleotides matching TRBD2. Germline trimming cut 5 bases from V and 2 bases from J; bases unmatched to any gene: 15. This CDR3 contains 19 residues. Looked up from germline, CDR1 is SGHAT and CDR2 is FQNNGV. CDR3 sequence (DNA): TGTGCCAGCAGCCCATCGATTTGGGGCGGGAGGGTAAACACCGGGGAGCTGTTTTTT. As protein: CASSPSIWGGRVNTGELFF.

This rearrangement joins TRBV6-5 to TRBJ2-1; 14 bases are shared with TRBD2. The trim removed 7 bases at V and 10 bases at J, leaving 12 bases unmatched. Germline values: CDR1 MNHEY, CDR2 SVGAGI. The CDR3 totals 16 residues. The CDR3 sequence: CASNPSGTSGRKEQFF. Here the CDR3 DNA reads TGTGCCAGCAATCCATCTGGGACTAGCGGGAGAAAAGAGCAGTTCTTC.

The J gene is TRBJ1-1, the V gene TRBV5-1, with 7 bases fitting TRBD1. The CDR3 length is 14 residues. Losses at the gene ends were 4 bases for V and 2 bases for J; bases not matched to a gene: 5. CDR1 is SGHRS and CDR2 is YFSETQ in the germline V gene. DNA for the CDR3: TGCGCCAGCAGCCTTCGACAGGGTAACACTGAAGCTTTCTTT. This gives the protein CASSLRQGNTEAFF.

The genes are TRBV6-5 and TRBJ1-2; D not resolved. Germline CDR1 and CDR2: MNHEY and SVGAGI. The germline V and J ends were trimmed by 2 bases and 8 bases, with 21 bases remaining between them. The CDR3 sequence is 16 residues long. CDR3 in amino acids: CASSYASGEGRLGYTF. The CDR3 DNA is TGTGCCAGCAGTTACGCCTCGGGTGAGGGCCGGTTAGGCTACACCTTC.

By proportion, this clone is hyperexpanded. The chain joins TRBV6-5 to TRBJ2-1; D possibly corresponds to TRBD2 (5 bases). Germline CDR1 is MNHEY and CDR2 is SVGAGI. This CDR3 spans 13 amino acids. With 0 bases removed from V and 8 bases from J, the gap between germline ends came to 8 bases. CDR3 bases: TGTGCCAGCAGTTACTCAGGGCGGGATGAGCAGTTCTTC. Translation gives CASSYSGRDEQFF.

The chain recombines TRBV15 with TRBJ1-2, with D possibly being TRBD1 (6 bases). The germline V and J ends were trimmed by 0 bases and 4 bases, with 12 bases remaining between them. The CDR3 loop spans 15 amino acids. The germline CDR1 and CDR2 sequences are LNHNV and YYDKDF (reference sequence). Written as DNA, the CDR3 is TGTGCCACCAGCAGAGATCGACGGACAGCCTATGGCTACACCTTC. Its translation is CATSRDRRTAYGYTF.

This clone occurred a few times. The CDR3 sequence: CASSQTFNPSYEQYF. The CDR3 DNA is TGTGCCAGCAGTCAAACATTCAACCCCTCCTACGAGCAGTACTTC. This chain joins TRBV27 and TRBJ2-7, with D uncertain. This CDR3 contains 15 residues. Trimming left V 5 bases short and J 0 bases short, with 14 bases between. Germline V gene sequence: CDR1 MNHEY, CDR2 SMNVEV (reference sequence).

The table lists this clone with a few counts. One end of the junction varies from germline; a read error may be responsible. The chain has TRBV7-9 and TRBJ2-7; D is perhaps TRBD2 (5 bases). In germline, CDR1 is SEHNR, CDR2 FQNEAQ (reference sequence). The CDR3 sequence is 11 residues long. CDR3 nucleotide sequence: TGTGCGATCGGAGGCTCCAACGAGCAGTACTTC. This translates into CAIGGSNEQYF.

This clone was found a few times. V and J are TRBV12-3 or TRBV12-4 and TRBJ1-3; 7 nucleotides align to TRBD1. J gave up 3 bases and V 2 bases, and 7 bases lay outside the gene matches. This CDR3 is 16 amino acids long. The CDR3 region is CASSLSGRGFGNTIYF. For the CDR3, the DNA is TGTGCCAGCAGTTTATCTGGCAGGGGGTTTGGAAACACCATATATTTT.

This clone has just a few counts. The V gene is TRBV12-3 or TRBV12-4, the J gene TRBJ1-4, with a weak D call TRBD1 (5 bases). CDR3 length: 15 residues. Trimming pared 6 bases from V and 2 bases from J, leaving 13 bases between. The CDR3 DNA reads TGTGCCAGCAGGGCCGGGGGGTCGACTAATGAAAAACTGTTTTTT. This translates into CASRAGGSTNEKLFF.

The chain is built from TRBV19 and TRBJ1-1; D is possibly TRBD1 (5 bases). The germline V gene has CDR1 LNHDA and CDR2 SQIVND (reference sequence). This CDR3 region has 15 residues. Trimming took off 5 bases at V and 3 bases at J, with 16 bases between the two ends. The CDR3 nucleotides are TGTGCCAGTAGTCCTAGTCAGGGAGGTTACACTGAAGCTTTCTTT. Its protein product is CASSPSQGGYTEAFF. Combining the CDR3 with reference TRBV19 and TRBJ1-1 gives the whole variable domain DGGITQSPKYLFRKEGQNVTLSCEQNLNHDAMYWYRQDPGQGLRLIYYSQIVNDFQKGDIAEGYSVSREKKESFPLTVTSAQKNPTAFYLCASSPSQGGYTEAFFGQGTRLTVV.

J is TRBJ2-3 and V is TRBV12-3 or TRBV12-4; 9 nucleotides agree with TRBD1. The V and J ends lost 6 bases and 1 base, in that order; junction bases with no gene match: 5. The CDR3 has 15 residues. In nucleotides, the CDR3 is TGTGCCAGCAGCTCGACAGGGGGAGGCACAGATACGCAGTATTTT. Translation gives CASSSTGGGTDTQYF.

The chain has TRBV11-2 and TRBJ1-2; 8 bases are a match to TRBD1. This CDR3 is built from 13 residues. Germline CDR1 reads SGHAT; CDR2 reads FQNNGV. V gave up 4 bases and J gave up 7 bases; unmatched junction bases: 5. The CDR3 spells CASSYNTGGGYTF. CDR3 bases: TGTGCCAGCAGCTACAATACAGGGGGTGGCTACACCTTC.

This clone was detected a few times. The V and J genes are TRBV6-1 and TRBJ2-7; 10 bases are shared with TRBD1. J was trimmed by 5 bases and V by 6 bases; bases with no gene match: 4. The CDR3 loop spans 13 amino acids. Germline V gene sequence: CDR1 MNHNS, CDR2 SASEGT. The CDR3 loop is CASRKDRGHEQYF. The CDR3 DNA is TGTGCCAGCAGAAAAGACAGGGGGCACGAGCAGTACTTC.

The chain uses TRBV6-5 and TRBJ2-7, with 9 bases identical to TRBD1. The CDR3 covers 17 residues. The V gene end was trimmed by 0 bases and the J gene end by 6 bases; junction bases not matched to a gene: 12. The germline gives CDR1 MNHEY, CDR2 SVGAGI. The chain's CDR3 is CASSYSIGTGLVREQYF. Written as DNA, the CDR3 is TGTGCCAGCAGTTACTCGATCGGGACAGGGCTGGTTCGCGAGCAGTACTTC.

V usage is TRBV28 and J usage is TRBJ2-5; TRBD1 is a possible D gene (5 bases). The CDR3 has 17 residues. Trimming left V 4 bases short and J 0 bases short, with 18 bases between. Germline CDR1 is MDHEN and CDR2 is SYDVKM. Here the CDR3 reads CASSSLPGLEDQETQYF. As DNA, the CDR3 is TGTGCCAGCAGTTCCCTCCCAGGGCTAGAAGACCAAGAGACCCAGTACTTC.

This clone was observed a few times. The V and J genes are TRBV6-5 and TRBJ2-3; the match to TRBD2 covers 10 bases. This CDR3 is 16 amino acids long. V was clipped by 4 bases and J by 2 bases; unmatched bases: 6. Germline CDR1 and CDR2: MNHEY and SVGAGI. In nucleotides, the CDR3 is TGTGCCAGCAGTTTCCCACTAGCGGGGAACACAGATACGCAGTATTTT. This codes for CASSFPLAGNTDTQYF.

Only a few counts were recorded for this clone. This sequence joins TRBV6-4 and TRBJ1-2; no reliable D call. The germline V gene encodes CDR1 MRHNA and CDR2 SNTAGT. The CDR3 length is 12 residues. V was trimmed by 5 bases and J by 8 bases, leaving 12 bases between them. CDR3 sequence (DNA): TGTGCCAGCAGTCCCCCATCCTTCGGCTACACCTTC. Its translation is CASSPPSFGYTF.

The chain has TRBV11-3 and TRBJ1-2; D not resolved. Deletions cut 0 bases from V and 9 bases from J, with 8 bases between. Germline V gene sequence: CDR1 SGHNT, CDR2 YENEEA. The CDR3 runs to 12 residues. The CDR3 is CASSLDPGSYTF. The CDR3 DNA follows: TGTGCCAGCAGCTTAGATCCCGGAAGCTACACCTTC.

The table lists this clone with a few counts. This chain joins TRBV6-1 and TRBJ1-6; TRBD1 aligns across 8 bases. This CDR3 spans 14 amino acids. Looked up from germline, CDR1 is MNHNS and CDR2 is SASEGT. Germline trimming cut 5 bases from V and 7 bases from J; bases unmatched to any gene: 4. The CDR3 region has the DNA TGTGCCAGCAGTAGGCAGGGGGCAAATTCACCCCTCCACTTT. Translation: CASSRQGANSPLHF.

There are a few counts of this clone. The chain couples TRBV6-5 to TRBJ2-3; 8 bases align to TRBD2. J gave up 4 bases and V 6 bases, and 9 bases lay outside the gene matches. In germline, CDR1 is MNHEY, CDR2 SVGAGI. The length of the CDR3 is 15 residues. CDR3 DNA sequence: TGTGCCAGCAGCTTACTAGCGGAGGGCCCAGATACGCAGTATTTT. It codes for CASSLLAEGPDTQYF.

The sample holds a few counts of this clone. Here the CDR3 reads CASSVFENDESEQFF. CDR3 in DNA: TGTGCCAGCAGTGTGTTTGAGAACGACGAAAGTGAGCAGTTCTTC. The J gene is TRBJ2-1, the V gene TRBV6-1; D is undetermined. The CDR3 is 15 amino acids. CDR1 is MNHNS, CDR2 SASEGT, per germline. With 4 bases removed from V and 9 bases from J, the gap between germline ends came to 19 bases.

The chain couples TRBV20-1 to TRBJ2-1; 8 bases are a match to TRBD2. Germline loops: CDR1 DFQATT, CDR2 SNEGSKA (reference sequence). There are 15 residues in the CDR3. V trimming: 6 bases; J trimming: 3 bases; junction bases outside the gene matches: 10. This CDR3 reads CSAEEMGLDYNEQFF. CDR3 bases: TGCAGTGCGGAAGAAATGGGACTAGACTACAATGAGCAGTTCTTC.